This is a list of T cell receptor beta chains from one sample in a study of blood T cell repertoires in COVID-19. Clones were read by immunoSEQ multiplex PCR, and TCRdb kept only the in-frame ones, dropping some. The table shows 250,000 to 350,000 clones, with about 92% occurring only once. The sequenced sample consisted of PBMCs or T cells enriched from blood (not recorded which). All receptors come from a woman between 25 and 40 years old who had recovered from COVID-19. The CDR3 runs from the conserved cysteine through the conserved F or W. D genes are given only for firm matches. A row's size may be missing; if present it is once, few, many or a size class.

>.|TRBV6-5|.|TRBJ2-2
CASSYATPLNTGELFF
TGTGCCAGCAGTTACGCCACACCTCTCAACACCGGGGAGCTGTTTTTT
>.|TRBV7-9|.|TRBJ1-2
CASSLQGQGYTF
TGTGCCAGCAGCTTGCAGGGGCAAGGCTACACCTTC
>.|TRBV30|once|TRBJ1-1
CAWSPRGEAFF
TGTGCCTGGAGTCCCCGCGGTGAAGCTTTCTTT
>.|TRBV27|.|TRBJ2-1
CASSLGGTNYVHEQFF
TGTGCCAGCAGCCTGGGAGGGACAAATTACGTCCATGAGCAGTTCTTC
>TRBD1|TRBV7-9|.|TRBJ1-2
CASSHRQGRNYGYTF
TGTGCCAGCAGCCACAGACAGGGTAGGAACTATGGCTACACCTTC
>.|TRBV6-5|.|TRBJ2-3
CASSHGGSSTDTQYF
TGTGCCAGCAGTCATGGGGGCTCTAGCACAGATACGCAGTATTTT
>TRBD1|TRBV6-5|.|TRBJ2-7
CASSTDYRGYEQYF
TGTGCCAGCAGTACGGATTACAGGGGGTACGAGCAGTACTTC
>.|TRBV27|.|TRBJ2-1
CASRSPTASSYNEQFF
TGTGCCAGCAGGAGCCCGACAGCCAGCTCCTACAATGAGCAGTTCTTC
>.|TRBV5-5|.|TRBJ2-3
CASSLLSGYTDTQYF
TGTGCCAGCAGCTTGCTTAGCGGATACACAGATACGCAGTATTTT
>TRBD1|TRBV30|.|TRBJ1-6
CAWSVQYGQGVGYNSPLHF
TGTGCCTGGAGTGTACAGTACGGACAGGGAGTGGGGTATAATTCACCCCTCCACTTT
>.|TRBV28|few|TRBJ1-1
CASSLTAVSNTEAFF
TGTGCCAGCAGTTTGACGGCGGTGAGCAACACTGAAGCTTTCTTT
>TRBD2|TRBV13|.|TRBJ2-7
CASSSRLAGSYEQYF
TGTGCCAGCAGCTCCCGACTAGCGGGCTCCTACGAGCAGTACTTC
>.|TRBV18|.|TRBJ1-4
CASSPRTVPNEKLFF
TGTGCCAGCTCACCTCGGACAGTCCCTAATGAAAAACTGTTTTTT
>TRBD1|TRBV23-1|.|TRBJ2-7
CASSPPGQGDDEQYF
TGCGCCAGCAGTCCTCCGGGACAGGGGGATGACGAGCAGTACTTC
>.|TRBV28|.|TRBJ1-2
CASTQGGNHYGYTF
TGTGCCAGCACCCAGGGAGGAAACCACTATGGCTACACCTTC
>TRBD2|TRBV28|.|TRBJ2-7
CASRQSRLAGGSREQYF
TGTGCCAGCAGACAAAGCCGACTAGCGGGAGGGTCGCGCGAGCAGTACTTC
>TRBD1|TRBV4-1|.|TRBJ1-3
CASSQGDRASGNTIYF
TGCGCCAGCAGCCAAGGAGACAGGGCCTCTGGAAACACCATATATTTT
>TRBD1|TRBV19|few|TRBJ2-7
CASSDRVEQYF
TGTGCCAGTAGTGACAGGGTCGAGCAGTACTTC
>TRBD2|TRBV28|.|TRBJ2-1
CASTSPGAGDEQFF
TGTGCCAGCACCTCTCCGGGAGCGGGGGATGAGCAGTTCTTC
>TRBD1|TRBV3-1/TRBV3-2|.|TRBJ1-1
CASSLGTAQAFF
TGTGCCAGCAGCCTCGGGACAGCCCAAGCTTTCTTT
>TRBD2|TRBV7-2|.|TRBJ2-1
CASSRTSGKSYNEQFF
TGTGCCAGCAGCCGGACTAGCGGGAAGTCCTACAATGAGCAGTTCTTC
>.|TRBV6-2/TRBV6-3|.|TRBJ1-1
CASSYTGQTEAFF
TGTGCCAGCAGTTATACGGGACAAACTGAAGCTTTCTTT
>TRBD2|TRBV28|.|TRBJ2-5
CASRWGGKETQYF
TGTGCCAGCAGATGGGGGGGAAAAGAGACCCAGTACTTC
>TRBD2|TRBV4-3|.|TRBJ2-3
CASSPSPAGTDTQYF
TGCGCCAGCAGCCCGAGTCCAGCGGGAACAGATACGCAGTATTTT
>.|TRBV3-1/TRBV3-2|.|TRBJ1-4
CASSQDPKTGGKLFF
TGTGCCAGCAGCCAAGATCCGAAGACAGGAGGAAAACTGTTTTTT
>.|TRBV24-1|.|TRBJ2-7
CATSDSGRGLYEQYF
TGTGCCACCAGTGATTCGGGAAGAGGGCTCTACGAGCAGTACTTC
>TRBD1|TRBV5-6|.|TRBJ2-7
CASSRFTAGGNEQYF
TGTGCCAGCAGCCGATTTACTGCAGGGGGCAACGAGCAGTACTTC
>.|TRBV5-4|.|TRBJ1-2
CASSLDRSPVYGYTF
TGTGCCAGCAGCTTAGACAGGTCTCCTGTCTATGGCTACACCTTC
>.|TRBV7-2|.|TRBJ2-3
CASSLGNWASTDTQYF
TGTGCCAGCAGCTTAGGAAATTGGGCTAGCACAGATACGCAGTATTTT
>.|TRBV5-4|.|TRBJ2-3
CASGIPGRSGDTQYF
TGTGCCAGCGGCATACCTGGTCGTAGCGGAGATACGCAGTATTTT
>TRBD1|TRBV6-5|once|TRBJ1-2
CASRPEQGLFYGYTF
TGTGCCAGCAGACCGGAACAGGGGTTATTCTATGGCTACACCTTC
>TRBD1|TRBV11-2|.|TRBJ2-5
CASSVIPGQGDWETQYF
TGTGCCAGCAGCGTTATCCCGGGACAGGGGGACTGGGAGACCCAGTACTTC
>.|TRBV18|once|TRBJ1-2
CASSERTAQNYGYTF
TGTGCCAGCTCAGAGAGGACAGCTCAAAACTATGGCTACACCTTC
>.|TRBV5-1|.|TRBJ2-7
CASSSGNYEQYF
TGCGCCAGCAGTAGTGGTAACTACGAGCAGTACTTC
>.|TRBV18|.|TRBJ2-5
CASSPSGETQYF
TGTGCCAGCTCACCATCGGGGGAGACCCAGTACTTC
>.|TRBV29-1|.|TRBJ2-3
CSVPGLGTDTQYF
TGCAGCGTTCCAGGGTTAGGGACAGATACGCAGTATTTT
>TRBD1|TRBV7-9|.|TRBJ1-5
CASSPTGDFQPQHF
TGTGCCAGCAGCCCTACAGGGGACTTTCAGCCCCAGCATTTT
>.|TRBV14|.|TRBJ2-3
CASSQGYLADTQYF
TGTGCCAGCAGCCAAGGCTATCTCGCAGATACGCAGTATTTT
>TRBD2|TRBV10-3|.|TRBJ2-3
CAIRTSGEGDTQYF
TGTGCCATAAGGACTAGCGGAGAGGGAGATACGCAGTATTTT
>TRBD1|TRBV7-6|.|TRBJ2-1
CASSLGAGQVSYNEQFF
TGTGCCAGCAGCTTAGGGGCCGGACAGGTTTCCTACAATGAGCAGTTCTTC
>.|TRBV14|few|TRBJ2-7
CASSQGATIYEQYF
TGTGCCAGCAGCCAAGGGGCCACGATCTACGAGCAGTACTTC
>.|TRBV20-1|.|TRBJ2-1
CSASSGSSYNEQFF
TGCAGTGCTAGTTCGGGGAGCTCCTACAATGAGCAGTTCTTC
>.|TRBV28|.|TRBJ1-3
CASGPPGQYGNTIYF
TGTGCCAGCGGACCACCAGGACAGTATGGAAACACCATATATTTT
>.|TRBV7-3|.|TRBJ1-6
CASSFGTRNSPLHF
TGTGCCAGCAGCTTCGGGACACGTAATTCACCCCTCCACTTT
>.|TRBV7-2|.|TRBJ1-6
CASSLGRGSPLHF
TGTGCCAGCAGCTTAGGAAGGGGCTCACCCCTCCACTTT
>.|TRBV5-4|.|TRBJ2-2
CASSLPLGGTGELFF
TGTGCCAGCAGCTTACCGTTGGGGGGTACCGGGGAGCTGTTTTTT